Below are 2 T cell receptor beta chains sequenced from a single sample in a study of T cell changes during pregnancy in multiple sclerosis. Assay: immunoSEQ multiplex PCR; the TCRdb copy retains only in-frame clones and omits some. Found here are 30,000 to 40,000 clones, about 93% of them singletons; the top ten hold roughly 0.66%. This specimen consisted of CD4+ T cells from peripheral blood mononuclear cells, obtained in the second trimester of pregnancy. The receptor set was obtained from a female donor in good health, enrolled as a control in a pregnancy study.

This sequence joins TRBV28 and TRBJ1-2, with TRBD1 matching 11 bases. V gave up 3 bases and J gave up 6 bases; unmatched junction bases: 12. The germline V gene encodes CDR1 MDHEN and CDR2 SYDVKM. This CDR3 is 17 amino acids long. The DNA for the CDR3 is TGTGCCAGCAGTTTGGACCCTTATGGACAGGGGGCCCATGGCTACACCTTC. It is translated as CASSLDPYGQGAHGYTF.

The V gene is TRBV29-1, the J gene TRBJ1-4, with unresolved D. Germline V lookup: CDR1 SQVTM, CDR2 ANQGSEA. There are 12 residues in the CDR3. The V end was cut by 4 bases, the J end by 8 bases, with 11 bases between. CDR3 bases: TGCAGCGTTGTGAGCGCGTCAGAAAAACTGTTTTTT. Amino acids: CSVVSASEKLFF.